Each of the 22 T cell receptor beta chains below was sequenced from the same sample in a study of T cell repertoires in ileal Crohn's disease. The sample's time point: neoterminal ileum biopsy at postoperative endoscopy, about 6 months after surgery. TCRdb's table, derived via immunoSEQ multiplex PCR, lists solely in-frame clones and lacks some. Found here are about 470 clones, roughly 90% of them singletons; the top ten hold more than 6.5%. Sequencing used ileal tissue. These receptor sequences come from an adult with Crohn's disease.

This chain links TRBV5-5 with TRBJ2-7; D gene ambiguous. V lost 0 bases to trimming and J lost 0 bases, with 7 bases between them. The CDR3 consists of 14 residues. Germline V CDR1 and CDR2: SGHKS, YYEKEE (reference sequence). In DNA, the CDR3 is TGTGCCAGCAGCTTGGGGGGTCGCTCCTACGAGCAGTACGTC. This gives the protein CASSLGGRSYEQYV.

The chain uses TRBV7-9 and TRBJ1-1; D remains unclear. From germline, CDR1 is SEHNR and CDR2 FQNEAQ (reference sequence). V was pared by 6 bases and J by 0 bases, with 17 bases between. CDR3 length equals 16 residues. The CDR3 here is CASRPSGFGMNTEAFF. For the CDR3, the DNA is TGTGCCAGCAGACCCTCCGGGTTCGGCATGAACACTGAAGCTTTCTTT.

The CDR3 region has the DNA TGTGCCAGCAGCTACCTACAGGGGTTCGGGGAGCTGTTTTTT. As protein: CASSYLQGFGELFF. J is TRBJ2-2 and V is TRBV5-8, with 7 bases matching TRBD1. The germline V gene encodes CDR1 SGHTS and CDR2 YDEGEE. This CDR3 has 14 residues. Germline trimming cut 3 bases from V and 7 bases from J; bases unmatched to any gene: 6.

Only one count was recorded for this clone. The chain couples TRBV27 to TRBJ2-7; D gene ambiguous. The CDR3 spans 14 residues. Between the trimmed V and J ends, which lost 0 bases and 2 bases, there was a span of 8 bases. Germline V gene data show CDR1 as MNHEY and CDR2 as SMNVEV (reference sequence). The CDR3 sequence is CASSLSLKPYEQYF. CDR3 coding DNA: TGTGCCAGCAGTTTATCCCTAAAACCCTACGAGCAGTACTTC.

This chain connects TRBV27 to TRBJ1-5; D perhaps matches TRBD1 (6 bases). The CDR3 totals 13 residues. V shed 3 bases and J shed 6 bases, with 9 bases lying between them. In germline, CDR1 is MNHEY, CDR2 SMNVEV (reference sequence). CDR3 DNA: TGTGCCAGCAGTTTGTCAGGGGTTCAGCCCCAGCATTTT. Its translation is CASSLSGVQPQHF.

This rearrangement joins TRBV2 to TRBJ2-1, with D tentatively TRBD2 (6 bases). The CDR3 runs to 16 residues. The ends were cut back, 6 bases at V and 4 bases at J, with 19 bases in the middle. Germline CDR1 reads SNHLY; CDR2 reads FYNNEI. The CDR3 DNA reads as TGTGCCAGCAGATCCCCCGGGGACTTTTATTACAATGAGCAGTTCTTC. Encoded protein: CASRSPGDFYYNEQFF. The complete variable domain, with remaining parts taken from reference TRBV2 and TRBJ2-1, reads EPEVTQTPSHQVTQMGQEVILRCVPISNHLYFYWYRQILGQKVEFLVSFYNNEISEKSEIFDDQFSVERPDGSNFTLKIRSTKLEDSAMYFCASRSPGDFYYNEQFFGPGTRLTVL.

This chain uses TRBV4-2 with TRBJ2-6; D unresolved. The CDR3 is 19 residues long. V gave up 5 bases and J gave up 5 bases, with 25 bases separating them. Germline V gene sequence: CDR1 LGHNA, CDR2 YNFKEQ. The CDR3 region is CASSSSAGRQQSRANVLTF. The CDR3 DNA is TGTGCCAGCAGCTCCTCGGCAGGACGTCAACAAAGTCGGGCCAACGTCCTGACTTTC.

This CDR3 reads CSVGGERGRSPFYEQYV. The CDR3 DNA sequence: TGCAGCGTTGGGGGGGAAAGGGGGCGTTCACCATTCTACGAGCAGTACGTC. The chain couples TRBV29-1 to TRBJ2-7; tentatively, D is TRBD1 (7 bases). Germline V gene sequence: CDR1 SQVTM, CDR2 ANQGSEA. The V end was cut by 4 bases, the J end by 3 bases, with 25 bases between. The CDR3 totals 17 residues.

V gene TRBV4-3 combines with J gene TRBJ2-7; 7 bases match TRBD1. Germline trimming cut 4 bases from V and 5 bases from J; bases unmatched to any gene: 14. Looked up from germline, CDR1 is LGHNA and CDR2 is YSLEER. This CDR3 is built from 16 residues. The CDR3 DNA reads TGCGCCAGCAGCCTATTCGCGACAGGGAATAGCAACGAGCAGTACTTC. It is translated as CASSLFATGNSNEQYF.

This chain connects TRBV7-3 to TRBJ2-2; perhaps TRBD1 as D (6 bases). V was shortened by 2 bases and J by 4 bases, with 11 bases between the two germline ends. CDR3 length: 15 residues. Looked up from germline, CDR1 is SGHTA and CDR2 is FQGTGA. The CDR3 reads CASSLAQGGTGELFF. The DNA for the CDR3 is TGTGCCAGCAGCTTAGCCCAAGGGGGCACCGGGGAGCTGTTTTTT.

J is TRBJ1-1 and V is TRBV7-8; D is undetermined. This CDR3 has 13 amino acids. With 3 bases removed from V and 4 bases from J, the gap between germline ends came to 9 bases. Germline V gene data show CDR1 as SGHVS and CDR2 as FQNEAQ. CDR3 DNA: TGTGCCAGCAGCTTCTCTGACGGCACTGAAGCTTTCTTT. Translation: CASSFSDGTEAFF.

This chain joins TRBV4-2 and TRBJ2-3, with D perhaps TRBD1 (6 bases). In germline, CDR1 is LGHNA, CDR2 YNFKEQ. The CDR3 is 17 amino acids. The V end was cut by 4 bases, the J end by 2 bases, with 19 bases between. This CDR3 reads CASSPIRDTQPTDTQYF. The CDR3, as DNA: TGTGCCAGCAGCCCCATAAGGGACACCCAGCCCACAGATACGCAGTATTTT.

V usage is TRBV18 and J usage is TRBJ2-1; D might be TRBD2 (7 bases). V gave up 3 bases and J gave up 5 bases, with 14 bases separating them. Germline CDR1 is KGHSH and CDR2 is LQKENI. This CDR3 spans 15 amino acids. The DNA for the CDR3 is TGTGCCAGCTCACCCCTGGGGGGGGCACACAATGAGCAGTTCTTC. Amino acid sequence: CASSPLGGAHNEQFF.

About this clone: One end of the junction does not line up with germline, which may come from a read error. This rearrangement joins TRBV7-3 to TRBJ2-6; D gene ambiguous. Germline CDR1 and CDR2: SGHTA and FQGTGA. This CDR3 has 17 amino acids. The CDR3 region is CASSRIRLQSRANVMTF. The DNA of the CDR3 is TGTGCCAGCAGCAGAATCCGCTTACAAAGTCGGGCCAACGTCATGACTTTC. Drawing the rest from reference TRBV7-3 and TRBJ2-6, the complete variable domain is GAGVSQTPSNKVTEKGKYVELRCDPISGHTALYWYRQSLGQGPEFLIYFQGTGAADDSGLPNDRFFAVRPEGSVSTLKIQRTERGDSAVYLCASSRIRLQSRANVMTFGAGSRLTVL.

This clone occurred once. V usage is TRBV7-6 and J usage is TRBJ2-1, with D possibly TRBD2 on 6 matching bases. The CDR3 runs to 16 residues. Trimming shortened V by 5 bases and J by 5 bases, and 19 bases separated the two germline ends. Germline-derived CDR1 and CDR2 are SGHVS and FNYEAQ. CDR3 in amino acids: CASSPTSGTLNNEQFF. DNA of the CDR3: TGTGCCAGCAGCCCTACATCAGGGACTCTGAACAATGAGCAGTTCTTC.

The V gene is TRBV14, the J gene TRBJ1-4; no reliable D call. V lost 0 bases, J lost 3 bases, and 8 bases lay in between. Germline V CDR1 and CDR2: SGHDN, FVKESK. This CDR3 region has 15 residues. CDR3 nucleotide sequence: TGTGCCAGCAGCCAAGAGGGTATACCTAATGAAAAACTGTTTTTT. It specifies CASSQEGIPNEKLFF.

This clone was seen a few times. The genes are TRBV9 and TRBJ1-2, with D maybe TRBD1 (5 bases). The CDR3 spans 15 residues. The V and J ends lost 0 bases and 4 bases respectively, with 13 bases between them. Per germline, CDR1 SGDLS and CDR2 YYNGEE. CDR3 protein: CASSVGQGGGYGYTF. The CDR3 nucleotides read TGTGCCAGCAGCGTAGGGCAGGGTGGAGGCTATGGCTACACCTTC.

Here the CDR3 DNA reads TGTGCCAGCAGTTACTCGCTATCCCGGATAGATAGGGAGCAGTACTTC. It specifies CASSYSLSRIDREQYF. The chain uses TRBV6-5 and TRBJ2-7; D is ambiguous. The CDR3 spans 16 residues. Germline V lookup: CDR1 MNHEY, CDR2 SVGAGI. V gave up 0 bases and J gave up 7 bases, with 19 bases separating them.

This chain connects TRBV5-4 to TRBJ2-4; perhaps TRBD1 as D (6 bases). The V gene's germline CDR1 is SGHNT and CDR2 YYREEE (reference sequence). The CDR3 is 14 residues long. The ends were cut back, 0 bases at V and 3 bases at J, with 7 bases in the middle. The CDR3 nucleotides are TGTGCCAGCAGCTTGGGAGGGGGCAAAAACATTCAGTACTTC. Amino acid sequence: CASSLGGGKNIQYF.

The rearrangement uses TRBV6-1 and TRBJ2-3, with 7 positions matching TRBD2. This CDR3 has 15 amino acids. Germline CDR1 reads MNHNS; CDR2 reads SASEGT. Trimming cost V 6 bases and J 0 bases; bases outside gene matches: 6. CDR3 sequence reads: CASSLLAISTDTQYF. As DNA, the CDR3 is TGTGCCAGCAGCCTACTAGCGATCAGCACAGATACGCAGTATTTT.

This chain connects TRBV27 to TRBJ2-1; D ambiguous. V was clipped by 3 bases and J by 3 bases, with 9 bases between them. The CDR3 contains 14 residues. Germline V CDR1 and CDR2: MNHEY, SMNVEV (reference sequence). CDR3 loop: CASSLGELYNEQFF. The CDR3 coding sequence is TGTGCCAGCAGTTTGGGCGAACTCTACAATGAGCAGTTCTTC.

DNA of the CDR3: TGCGCCAGCAGCCAAGACTACCACGAAAAGCGGGGGAGGGAGCAGTTCTTC. Protein: CASSQDYHEKRGREQFF. This rearrangement joins TRBV4-3 to TRBJ2-1; 8 nucleotides align to TRBD2. Germline lookup yields CDR1 LGHNA and CDR2 YSLEER. This CDR3 has 17 amino acids. After removal of 0 bases from V and 10 bases from J, the junction contained 14 bases not matched to a gene.